The T cell receptor (beta chain) described here comes from a study of blood T cell repertoires in COVID-19 (dated by TCRdb to the early 2020s). For context, the study as a whole: Samples covering the acute and convalescent phases of COVID-19 were provided by collaborators in the United States, Italy and Spain. The sample metadata nearly always contained a de-identified subject ID, COVID-19 status, age in years and sex. Where HLA class I and class II types were available, the types were taken from metadata supplied by the sample provider, not from assay-based typing. The prospective study material was composed of cDNA or gDNA derived from T cells, B-cell-depleted T cells, or PBMCs. Subjects who had been exposed to COVID-19, were actively infected with it, or had recovered from it provided the deeply sampled blood TCRbeta repertoires that made up the dataset. Samples came from the ongoing ImmuneRACE study (first 160 participants) plus 1,254 subjects from 6 global collaborators. The repertoires were released in a freely available public database meant as a resource for research on the immune response to SARS-CoV-2.

Points the paper makes about the study in general: The quantity of clinical and demographic metadata differed by source and by participant and was supplied without curation.

With respect to this clone: Its antigen is unknown. One base away there is no much larger clone; base qualities are not given.

The collaborating institutions used their own protocols to collect whole blood in K2EDTA tubes. For TCRbeta analysis, collaborators shipped samples in one of three forms: frozen whole blood, isolated PBMCs, or DNA extracted from either of those sample types. A distance of 8 bases separates the germline ends of V and J, which lose 0 bases and 0 bases respectively. CDR1 and CDR2, looked up from the germline V gene, are LGHNA and YNFKEQ. From the cysteine up to the phenylalanine, the CDR3 has a length of 15 residues. The DNA shown is the 45-base CDR3, in frame from base 1. The immunoSEQ Assay, a bias-controlled multiplex PCR, was used to amplify TCRbeta CDR3 regions from genomic DNA. In the source study's methods: The number of nucleated cells in each sample was estimated by amplification of reference gene primers within the assay. To quantify the absolute abundance of each unique TCRbeta CDR3 rearrangement, sequence reads were collapsed and filtered. For each sample, productive Simpson clonality was calculated as the square root of Simpson's diversity index across productive rearrangements. The source is immuneACCESS, and TCRdb retained only in-frame sequences with V and J called. Part of the clones is not carried over; for the studies checked, unresolved V genes explain less than half of this, and the remainder is unexplained. V, J and clone size are taken as reported in that table, and D and trimming were inferred from the DNA itself. This sample gives 180,000 or so clones in total; 70% to 85% of them show up just once. Jointly, the top ten make up roughly 9.2% of the sample.

The sequenced sample consisted of peripheral blood. This clonotype originated in a woman older than 75 with acute or convalescent COVID-19. This chain is built from TRBV4-2 and TRBJ1-1; D gene: possibly TRBD1, on 5 matching bases. CDR3 loop: CASSQDWGVNTEAFF. The nucleotide sequence reads TGTGCCAGCAGCCAAGATTGGGGGGTGAACACTGAAGCTTTCTTT.